The following is a T cell receptor beta chain sequence with its context. Its specificity is not known. Assay execution took place at the deep level. Evenly divided among several immunoSEQ plates was the genomic DNA of each subset. Using immunoSEQ multiplex PCR, the repertoire was profiled, and TCRdb retains in-frame clones only, with some absent. The sample has roughly 1.5 million clones, around 98% seen once; the top ten hold roughly 0.45%. The record originates from a study of shared clonotypes between healthy human individuals. Study-level information: Every donor yielded three CD4 naive, three CD4 memory, two CD8 naive and one CD8 memory plate.

Notes on the study in general: Clonotype sharing among donors was thought likely to change with sequencing depth.

This TCR came from a man younger than 40 in good health. The sequencing sample was made of naive CD4+ T cells sorted from blood. Noted subset: CD45RA+ positively selected.

CDR3 DNA sequence: TGTGCCAGCAGCAAAGCGTTACAGGGTTTCGACGAGCAGTACTTC. Residues: CASSKALQGFDEQYF. This chain connects TRBV21-1 to TRBJ2-7; the D call in the table, TRBD1, was not verified against the DNA. TRBV21-1 is labeled a pseudogene. This CDR3 has 15 amino acids.